This entry describes one T cell receptor beta chain. There are 15 residues in the CDR3. V was pared by 8 bases and J by 10 bases, with 16 bases of the junction left unmatched. Germline CDR1 MNHEY, CDR2 SMNVEV (reference sequence). The source of the sample is a study of blood T cell repertoires in COVID-19. Living in about two dozen US areas, the participants were between roughly 18 and 95 years of age. Participants' own reports of clinical history determined their cohort assignment. Donors in Cohort 3 counted as recovered after two negative PCRs, clearance, or symptom resolution. Assay: immunoSEQ multiplex PCR; the TCRdb copy retains only in-frame clones and omits some. The table lists 490,000 or so clones, 70% to 90% of them singletons.

This clonotype was sampled from a woman between 55 and 75 years old who had recovered from COVID-19. The specimen sequenced was PBMCs or T cells enriched from blood (not recorded which). The chain links TRBV27 to TRBJ1-4; 7 bases line up with TRBD1. CDR3 nucleotides: TGTGCCAGCGCCACCGAAGGGACAGTTAGGGGAAAACTGTTTTTT. It encodes CASATEGTVRGKLFF.